Shown below are 17 T cell receptor beta chains from a single sample sequenced in a study of cytomegalovirus exposure and HLA in healthy donors. Both 60 Vbeta primers and 13 Jbeta primers went into the PCR. The protocol was immunoSEQ multiplex PCR, while the TCRdb copy is restricted to in-frame clones and leaves out a portion. In the table there are about 200,000 clones, approximately 86% of which are singletons. The specimen sequenced was PBMCs. Receptors originate from a woman in her twenties or thirties in good health and CMV-seronegative.

The rearrangement uses TRBV29-1 and TRBJ2-5, with 14 bases matching TRBD2. Per germline, CDR1 SQVTM and CDR2 ANQGSEA. V trimming: 7 bases; J trimming: 0 bases; junction bases outside the gene matches: 10. The CDR3 contains 17 residues. The CDR3 loop reads CSAVGLAGGEYQETQYF. CDR3 DNA sequence: TGCAGCGCCGTTGGACTAGCGGGGGGCGAGTACCAAGAGACCCAGTACTTC.

This chain joins TRBV6-6 and TRBJ2-5; tentatively, D is TRBD2 (6 bases). With the DNA end fitting TRBJ2-7 better, the J assignment may be wrong. Germline V gene sequence: CDR1 MNHNY, CDR2 SVGAGI (reference sequence). The CDR3 runs 13 residues. CDR3 DNA: TGTGCCAGCAGTTCTCCGTCGGGAGACGAGCAGTACTTC. Its translation: CASSSPSGDEQYF.

The gene calls are TRBV5-1 and TRBJ2-7, with TRBD2 matching over 10 bases. There are 14 residues in the CDR3. Looked up from germline, CDR1 is SGHRS and CDR2 is YFSETQ. Trimming at V came to 4 bases and at J to 2 bases, leaving 3 bases not matched to a gene. CDR3 DNA sequence: TGCGCCAGCAGCCAAACTAGCGGGGCCTACGAGCAGTACTTC. As protein: CASSQTSGAYEQYF.

The chain has TRBV11-2 and TRBJ2-7, with TRBD2 identical over 8 bases. Trimming at V came to 0 bases and at J to 2 bases, leaving 6 bases not matched to a gene. The CDR3 extends over 16 amino acids. Germline lookup yields CDR1 SGHAT and CDR2 FQNNGV. CDR3 region: CASSLEGGGMTYEQYF. CDR3 bases: TGTGCCAGCAGCTTAGAGGGCGGGGGGATGACCTACGAGCAGTACTTC.

This rearrangement joins TRBV6-1 to TRBJ2-2, with a tentative D call TRBD1 (5 bases). With 7 bases removed from V and 5 bases from J, the gap between germline ends came to 14 bases. Germline CDR1 MNHNS, CDR2 SASEGT. This CDR3 has 14 amino acids. CDR3 in amino acids: CASNVGHRTGELFF. CDR3 nucleotide sequence: TGTGCCAGCAATGTGGGGCACCGGACCGGGGAGCTGTTTTTT.

V is TRBV5-1 and J is TRBJ2-5; D might be TRBD1 (5 bases). V lost 0 bases and J 7 bases, leaving 19 bases between the germline ends. This CDR3 is 16 amino acids long. Per germline, CDR1 SGHRS and CDR2 YFSETQ. CDR3 in DNA: TGCGCCAGCAGCTTGGCCCAGGGCCAAATCCTGGGGACCCAGTACTTC. It encodes CASSLAQGQILGTQYF. The whole variable domain, remainder taken from reference TRBV5-1 and TRBJ2-5, is KAGVTQTPRYLIKTRGQQVTLSCSPISGHRSVSWYQQTPGQGLQFLFEYFSETQRNKGNFPGRFSGRQFSNSRSEMNVSTLELGDSALYLCASSLAQGQILGTQYFGPGTRLLVL.

This clone appeared a single time. V gene TRBV7-9 combines with J gene TRBJ2-1; TRBD2 aligns across 10 bases. In germline, CDR1 is SEHNR, CDR2 FQNEAQ (reference sequence). CDR3 length: 18 amino acids. After removal of 5 bases from V and 3 bases from J, the junction contained 13 bases not matched to a gene. The CDR3, as DNA: TGTGCCAGCAGCCCGTTGCCGGGACTAGCGAGAGGCTACAATGAGCAGTTCTTC. This encodes CASSPLPGLARGYNEQFF.

The chain recombines TRBV5-5 with TRBJ1-5; no clear D. The ends were cut back, 1 base at V and 8 bases at J, with 10 bases in the middle. CDR1 and CDR2 (germline): SGHKS, YYEKEE (reference sequence). CDR3 length: 13 residues. Written as DNA, the CDR3 is TGTGCCAGCAGCTTGTTTATTACGGAGCCCCAGCATTTT. It is translated as CASSLFITEPQHF.

The chain uses TRBV5-1 and TRBJ2-1; the match to TRBD1 covers 12 bases. Losses at the gene ends were 2 bases for V and 0 bases for J; bases not matched to a gene: 15. The CDR3 sequence is 21 residues long. The V gene's germline CDR1 is SGHRS and CDR2 YFSETQ. The CDR3 region has the DNA TGCGCCAGCAGCTTCACACCGGGACAGGGGGCGCTCACCGGCTCCTACAATGAGCAGTTCTTC. Amino acids: CASSFTPGQGALTGSYNEQFF.

The chain employs TRBV27 and TRBJ2-5; D ambiguous. This CDR3 contains 15 residues. The V gene's germline CDR1 is MNHEY and CDR2 SMNVEV (reference sequence). V gave up 7 bases and J gave up 2 bases, with 17 bases separating them. Here the CDR3 DNA reads TGTGCCAGCACCCCCGGAGTAGGTCCACAAGAGACCCAGTACTTC. It translates to CASTPGVGPQETQYF.

This rearrangement joins TRBV7-3 to TRBJ2-3; 10 positions agree with TRBD2. The CDR3 length is 15 residues. The germline CDR1 and CDR2 sequences are SGHTA and FQGTGA. V gave up 2 bases and J gave up 1 base; unmatched junction bases: 0. The chain's CDR3 is CASSLLAGGTDTQYF. The CDR3, as DNA: TGTGCCAGCAGCTTACTAGCGGGAGGCACAGATACGCAGTATTTT.

The chain has TRBV7-8 and TRBJ2-5; possible D gene TRBD1, 5 bases. Matching the DNA end better, TRBJ2-7 makes the J call doubtful. Germline loops: CDR1 SGHVS, CDR2 FQNEAQ. The CDR3 length is 14 residues. CDR3 in amino acids: CASSRQMSSYEQYF. The CDR3 DNA follows: TGTGCCAGCAGTAGACAGATGAGCTCCTACGAGCAGTACTTC.

The chain links TRBV2 to TRBJ1-2; D not certain. V was trimmed by 2 bases and J by 6 bases, leaving 10 bases between them. The germline CDR1 and CDR2 sequences are SNHLY and FYNNEI. The CDR3 sequence is 13 residues long. The CDR3 loop is CASSESLRNGYTF. For the CDR3, the DNA is TGTGCCAGCAGTGAAAGTCTTAGAAATGGCTACACCTTC.

This clone was seen just once. J is TRBJ2-2 and V is TRBV11-2; D is possibly TRBD2 (6 bases). The V gene lost 1 base and the J gene lost 6 bases, with 9 bases spanning the gap. Looked up from germline, CDR1 is SGHAT and CDR2 is FQNNGV. The CDR3 extends over 14 amino acids. DNA for the CDR3: TGTGCCAGCAGCTTAGCGGGAGTCCCCGGGGAGCTGTTTTTT. This gives the protein CASSLAGVPGELFF.

This clone was seen only once. The chain joins TRBV27 to TRBJ2-5; 11 bases fit TRBD2. Trimming at V came to 4 bases and at J to 2 bases, leaving 9 bases not matched to a gene. The CDR3 length is 17 residues. Germline lookup yields CDR1 MNHEY and CDR2 SMNVEV (reference sequence). In DNA, the CDR3 is TGTGCCAGCAGTTCCACGGGACTAGCGGAGATACAAGAGACCCAGTACTTC. Protein sequence: CASSSTGLAEIQETQYF.

This clone has a handful of counts. The chain has TRBV5-1 and TRBJ2-3, with 8 positions matching TRBD2. J gave up 6 bases and V 0 bases, and 9 bases lay outside the gene matches. CDR1 SGHRS and CDR2 YFSETQ come from the germline V gene. The CDR3 has 16 amino acids. CDR3 coding DNA: TGCGCCAGCAGCTTGGCGCATCTCGGGGGGGAGGATACGCAGTATTTT. It is translated as CASSLAHLGGEDTQYF.

With respect to this clone: Other DNA sequences of this sample code for an identical CDR3. V and J are TRBV5-1 and TRBJ2-3; TRBD2 matches 8 bases. V shed 0 bases, J shed 1 base, and the junction held 1 base outside the gene matches. The germline CDR1 and CDR2 sequences are SGHRS and YFSETQ. The length of the CDR3 is 15 residues. The CDR3 DNA reads as TGCGCCAGCAGCTTGGGTAGCGGGGGCACAGATACGCAGTATTTT. Its protein product is CASSLGSGGTDTQYF.